The subject of this entry is one TCR beta chain. Its antigen is unidentified. Each of the donors was a healthy adult who was HIV-negative and had not had a recent acute infection or vaccination. These data belong to a study of shared clonotypes between healthy human individuals. The overall study: The study used three CD4 naive, three CD4 memory, two CD8 naive and one CD8 memory plate per donor. Whole-study results and caveats: For naive CD4 cells, roughly 5.5% of clonotypes were shared across a handful of donors.

Germline lookup yields CDR1 GTSNPN and CDR2 SVGIG (reference sequence). The CDR3 totals 13 residues. The trim removed 6 bases at V and 3 bases at J, leaving 4 bases unmatched. Sorted-subset replicate PCRs used 200 ng of genomic DNA. This amount corresponded to about 30,000 T cell genomes. TCRdb's table, derived via immunoSEQ multiplex PCR, lists solely in-frame clones and lacks some. The sample lists some 2,100,000 clones; 90% to 96% were seen once. The sequenced material came from naive CD4+ T cells sorted from blood. This sample's subset: CD45RA+ positively selected. This clonotype originated in a man between 18 and 35 years old in good health. This chain joins TRBV30 and TRBJ2-7; 11 positions agree with TRBD2. The CDR3 spells CACVLAGGYEQYF. As DNA, the CDR3 is TGTGCCTGCGTTCTAGCGGGAGGCTACGAGCAGTACTTC.